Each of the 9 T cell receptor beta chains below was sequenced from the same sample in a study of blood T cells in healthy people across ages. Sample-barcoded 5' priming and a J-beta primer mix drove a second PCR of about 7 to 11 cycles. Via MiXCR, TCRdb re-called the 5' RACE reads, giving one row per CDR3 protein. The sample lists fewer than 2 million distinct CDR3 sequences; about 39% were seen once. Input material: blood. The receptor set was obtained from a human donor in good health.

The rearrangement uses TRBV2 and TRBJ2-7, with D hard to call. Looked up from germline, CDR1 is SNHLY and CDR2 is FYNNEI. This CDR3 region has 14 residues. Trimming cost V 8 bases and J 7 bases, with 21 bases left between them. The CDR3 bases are TGTGCCAGCCGTTCGGGTTACTCCTACAATGAGCAGTACTTC. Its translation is CASRSGYSYNEQYF.

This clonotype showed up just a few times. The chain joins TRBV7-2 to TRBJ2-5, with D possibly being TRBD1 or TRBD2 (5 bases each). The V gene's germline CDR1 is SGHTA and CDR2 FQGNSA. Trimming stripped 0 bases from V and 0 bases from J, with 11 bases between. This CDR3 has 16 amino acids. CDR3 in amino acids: CASSLAGVGYQETQYF. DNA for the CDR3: TGTGCCAGCAGCTTAGCGGGGGTAGGGTACCAAGAGACCCAGTACTTC.

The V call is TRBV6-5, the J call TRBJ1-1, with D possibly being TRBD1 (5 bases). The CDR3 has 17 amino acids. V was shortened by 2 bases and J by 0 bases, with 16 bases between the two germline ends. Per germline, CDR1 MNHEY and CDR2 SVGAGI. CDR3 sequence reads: CASSYEARGPMNTEAFF. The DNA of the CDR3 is TGTGCCAGCAGTTACGAGGCCCGGGGACCGATGAACACTGAAGCTTTCTTT.

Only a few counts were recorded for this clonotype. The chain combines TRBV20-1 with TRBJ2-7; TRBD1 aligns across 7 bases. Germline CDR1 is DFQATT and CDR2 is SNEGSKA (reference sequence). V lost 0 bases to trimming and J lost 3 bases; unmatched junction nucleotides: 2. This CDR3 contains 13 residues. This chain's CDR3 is CSARDGQVYEQYF. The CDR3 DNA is TGCAGTGCTAGAGATGGACAGGTCTACGAGCAGTACTTC.

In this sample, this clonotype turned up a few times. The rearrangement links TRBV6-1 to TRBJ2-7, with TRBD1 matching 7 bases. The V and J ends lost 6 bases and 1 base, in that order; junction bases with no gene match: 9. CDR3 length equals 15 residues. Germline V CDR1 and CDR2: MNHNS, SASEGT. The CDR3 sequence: CASRTGTVGSYEQYF. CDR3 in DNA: TGTGCCAGCAGAACCGGGACAGTAGGGTCCTACGAGCAGTACTTC.

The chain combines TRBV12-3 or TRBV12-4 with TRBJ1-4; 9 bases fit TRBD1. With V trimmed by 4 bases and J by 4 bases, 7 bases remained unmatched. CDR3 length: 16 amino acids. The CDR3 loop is CASSWTGAFDNEKLFF. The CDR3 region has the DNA TGTGCCAGCAGTTGGACAGGGGCGTTCGATAATGAAAAACTGTTTTTT.

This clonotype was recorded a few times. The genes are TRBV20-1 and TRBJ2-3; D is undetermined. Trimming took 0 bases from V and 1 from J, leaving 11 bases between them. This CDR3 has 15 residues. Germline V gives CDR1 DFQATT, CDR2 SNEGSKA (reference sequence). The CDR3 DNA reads TGCAGTGCTAGAGATCGGACGTTGGGCACAGATACGCAGTATTTT. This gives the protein CSARDRTLGTDTQYF.

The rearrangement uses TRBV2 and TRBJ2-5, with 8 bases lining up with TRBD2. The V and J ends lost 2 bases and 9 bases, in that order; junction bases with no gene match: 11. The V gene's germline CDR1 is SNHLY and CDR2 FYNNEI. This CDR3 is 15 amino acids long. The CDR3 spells CASSESPGGAYAQYF. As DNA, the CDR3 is TGTGCCAGCAGTGAATCTCCCGGGGGGGCCTATGCCCAGTACTTC.

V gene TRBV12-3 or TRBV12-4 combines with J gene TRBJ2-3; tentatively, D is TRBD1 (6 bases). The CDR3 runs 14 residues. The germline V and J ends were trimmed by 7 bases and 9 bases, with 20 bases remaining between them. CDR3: CASTWDTTWGTQYF. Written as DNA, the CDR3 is TGTGCCAGCACCTGGGACACCACTTGGGGGACGCAGTATTTT.